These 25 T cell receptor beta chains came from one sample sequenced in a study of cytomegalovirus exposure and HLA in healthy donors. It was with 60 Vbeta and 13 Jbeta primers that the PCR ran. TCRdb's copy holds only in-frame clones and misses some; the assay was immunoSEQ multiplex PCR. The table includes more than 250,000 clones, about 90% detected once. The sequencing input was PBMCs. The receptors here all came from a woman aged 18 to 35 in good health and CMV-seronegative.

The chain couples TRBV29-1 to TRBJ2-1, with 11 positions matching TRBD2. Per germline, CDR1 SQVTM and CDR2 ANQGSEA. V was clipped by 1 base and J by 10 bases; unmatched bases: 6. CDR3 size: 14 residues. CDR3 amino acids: CSVEARLAGKEQFF. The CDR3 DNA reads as TGCAGCGTTGAAGCCCGACTAGCGGGGAAAGAGCAGTTCTTC.

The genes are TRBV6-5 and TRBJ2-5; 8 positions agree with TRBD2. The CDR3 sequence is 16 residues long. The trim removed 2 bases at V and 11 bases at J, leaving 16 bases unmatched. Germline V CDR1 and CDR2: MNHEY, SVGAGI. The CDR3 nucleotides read TGTGCCAGCAGTTACAAGTACGGGGGGGCATCGGGGGAGCAGTACTTC. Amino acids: CASSYKYGGASGEQYF.

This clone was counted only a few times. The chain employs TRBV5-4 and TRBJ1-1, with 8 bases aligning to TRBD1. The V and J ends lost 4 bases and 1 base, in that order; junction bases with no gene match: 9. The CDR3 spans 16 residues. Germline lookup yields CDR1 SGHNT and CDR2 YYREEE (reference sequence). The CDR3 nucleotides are TGTGCCAGCAGCCCTCTCGGGACAGGTCGGAACACTGAAGCTTTCTTT. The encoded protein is CASSPLGTGRNTEAFF.

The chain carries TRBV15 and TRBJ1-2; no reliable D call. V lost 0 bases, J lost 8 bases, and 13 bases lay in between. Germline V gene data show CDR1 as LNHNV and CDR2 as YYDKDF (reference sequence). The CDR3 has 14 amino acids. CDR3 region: CATSREVNPGGYTF. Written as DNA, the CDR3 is TGTGCCACCAGCAGAGAGGTCAACCCGGGGGGCTACACCTTC. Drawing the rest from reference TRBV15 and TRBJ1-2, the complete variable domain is DAMVIQNPRYQVTQFGKPVTLSCSQTLNHNVMYWYQQKSSQAPKLLFHYYDKDFNNEADTPDNFQSRRPNTSFCFLDIRSPGLGDTAMYLCATSREVNPGGYTFGSGTRLTVV.

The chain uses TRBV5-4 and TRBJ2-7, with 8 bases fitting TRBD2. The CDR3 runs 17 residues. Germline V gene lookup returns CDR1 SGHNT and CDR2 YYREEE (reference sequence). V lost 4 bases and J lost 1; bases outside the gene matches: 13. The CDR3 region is CASSRGGWGRGSYEQYF. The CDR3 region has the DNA TGTGCCAGCAGCCGGGGGGGTTGGGGCCGGGGGTCCTACGAGCAGTACTTC. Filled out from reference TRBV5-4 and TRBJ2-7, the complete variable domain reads ETGVTQSPTHLIKTRGQQVTLRCSSQSGHNTVSWYQQALGQGPQFIFQYYREEENGRGNFPPRFSGLQFPNYSSELNVNALELDDSALYLCASSRGGWGRGSYEQYFGPGTRLTVT.

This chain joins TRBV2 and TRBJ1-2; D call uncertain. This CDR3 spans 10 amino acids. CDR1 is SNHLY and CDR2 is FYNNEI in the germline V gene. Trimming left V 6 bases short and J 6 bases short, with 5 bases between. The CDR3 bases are TGTGCCAGCAGGGCAGATGGCTACACCTTC. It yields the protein CASRADGYTF.

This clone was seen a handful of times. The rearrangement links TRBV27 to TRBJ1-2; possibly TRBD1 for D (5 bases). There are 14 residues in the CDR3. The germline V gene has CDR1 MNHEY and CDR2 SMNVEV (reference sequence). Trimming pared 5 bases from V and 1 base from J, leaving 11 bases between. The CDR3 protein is CASSTTGYNYGYTF. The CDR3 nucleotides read TGTGCCAGCAGTACTACAGGATATAACTATGGCTACACCTTC.

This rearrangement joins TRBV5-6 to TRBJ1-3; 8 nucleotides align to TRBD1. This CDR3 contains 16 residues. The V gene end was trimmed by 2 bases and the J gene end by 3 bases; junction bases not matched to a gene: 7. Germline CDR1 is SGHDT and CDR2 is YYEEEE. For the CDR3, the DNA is TGTGCCAGCAGCTTCGAAACAGGGGGGTTTGGAAACACCATATATTTT. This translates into CASSFETGGFGNTIYF.

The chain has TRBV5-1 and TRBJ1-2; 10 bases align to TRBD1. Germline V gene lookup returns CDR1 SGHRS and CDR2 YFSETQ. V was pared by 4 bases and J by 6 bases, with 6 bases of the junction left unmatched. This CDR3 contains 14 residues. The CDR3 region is CASSHGQGVNGYTF. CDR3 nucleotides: TGCGCCAGCAGCCATGGACAGGGGGTAAATGGCTACACCTTC. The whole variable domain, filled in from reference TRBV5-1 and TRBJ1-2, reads KAGVTQTPRYLIKTRGQQVTLSCSPISGHRSVSWYQQTPGQGLQFLFEYFSETQRNKGNFPGRFSGRQFSNSRSEMNVSTLELGDSALYLCASSHGQGVNGYTFGSGTRLTVV.

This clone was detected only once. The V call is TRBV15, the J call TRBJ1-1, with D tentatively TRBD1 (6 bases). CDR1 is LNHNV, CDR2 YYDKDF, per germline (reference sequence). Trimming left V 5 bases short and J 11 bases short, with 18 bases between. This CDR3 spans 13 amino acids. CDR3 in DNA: TGTGCCACCAGCCTAACCCGGGACAAGGCGGCTTTCTTT. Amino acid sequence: CATSLTRDKAAFF.

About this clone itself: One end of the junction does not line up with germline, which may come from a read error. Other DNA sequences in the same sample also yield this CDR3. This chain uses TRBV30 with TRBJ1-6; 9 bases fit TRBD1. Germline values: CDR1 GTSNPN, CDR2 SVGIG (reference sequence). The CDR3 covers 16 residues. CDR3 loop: CAWSFGDRVYNSPLHF. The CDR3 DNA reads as TGTGCCTGGAGTTTCGGGGACAGGGTCTATAATTCCCCCCTCCACTTT.

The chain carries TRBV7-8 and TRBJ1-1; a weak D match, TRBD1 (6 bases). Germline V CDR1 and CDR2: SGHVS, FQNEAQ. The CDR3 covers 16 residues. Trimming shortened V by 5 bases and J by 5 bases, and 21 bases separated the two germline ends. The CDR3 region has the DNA TGTGCCAGCAGCGCCTTTGGGGGCGTCGGGAAGACTGAAGCTTTCTTT. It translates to CASSAFGGVGKTEAFF. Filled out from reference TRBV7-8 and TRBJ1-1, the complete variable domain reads GAGVSQSPRYKVAKRGQDVALRCDPISGHVSLFWYQQALGQGPEFLTYFQNEAQLDKSGLPSDRFFAERPEGSVSTLKIQRTQQEDSAVYLCASSAFGGVGKTEAFFGQGTRLTVV.

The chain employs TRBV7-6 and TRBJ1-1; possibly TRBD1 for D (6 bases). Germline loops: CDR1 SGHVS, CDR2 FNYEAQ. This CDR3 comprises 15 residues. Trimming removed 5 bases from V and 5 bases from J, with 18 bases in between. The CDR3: CASSGMLQGYTEAFF. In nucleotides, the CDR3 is TGTGCCAGCAGCGGAATGCTCCAGGGGTATACTGAAGCTTTCTTT.

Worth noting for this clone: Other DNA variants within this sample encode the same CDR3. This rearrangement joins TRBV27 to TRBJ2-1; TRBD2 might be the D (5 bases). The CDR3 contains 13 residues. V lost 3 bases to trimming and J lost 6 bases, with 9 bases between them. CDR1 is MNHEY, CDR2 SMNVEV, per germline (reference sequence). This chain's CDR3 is CASSFDGGNEQFF. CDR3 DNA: TGTGCCAGCAGTTTCGATGGAGGCAATGAGCAGTTCTTC.

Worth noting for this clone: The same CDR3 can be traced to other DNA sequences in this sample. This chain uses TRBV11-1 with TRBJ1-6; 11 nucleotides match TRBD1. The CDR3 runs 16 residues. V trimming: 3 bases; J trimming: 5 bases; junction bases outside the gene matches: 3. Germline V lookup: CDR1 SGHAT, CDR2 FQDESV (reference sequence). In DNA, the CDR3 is TGTGCCAGCAGCTTTAGGACAGGGGGCAATAATTCACCCCTCCACTTT. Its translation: CASSFRTGGNNSPLHF.

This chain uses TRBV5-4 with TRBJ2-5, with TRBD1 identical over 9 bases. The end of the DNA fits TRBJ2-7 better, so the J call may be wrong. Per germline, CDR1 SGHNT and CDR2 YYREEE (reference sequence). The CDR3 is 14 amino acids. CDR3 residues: CASSSWDRVNEQYF. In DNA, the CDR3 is TGTGCCAGCAGCTCGTGGGACAGGGTTAACGAGCAGTACTTC.

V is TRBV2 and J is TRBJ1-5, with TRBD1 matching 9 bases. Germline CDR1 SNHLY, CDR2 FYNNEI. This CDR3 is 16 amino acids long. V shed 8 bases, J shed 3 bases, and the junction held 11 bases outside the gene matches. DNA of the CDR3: TGTGCCAGCGCTGAGACAGGGGGTCCCCTCAATCAGCCCCAGCATTTT. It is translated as CASAETGGPLNQPQHF.

The CDR3 DNA reads TGTGCCAGCAGGGGACTGCTCACGGATTCACCCCTCCACTTT. Translated: CASRGLLTDSPLHF. This chain uses TRBV6-1 with TRBJ1-6; tentatively, D is TRBD1 (5 bases). CDR3 length equals 14 residues. Trimming took 6 bases from V and 8 from J, leaving 14 bases between them. Germline-derived CDR1 and CDR2 are MNHNS and SASEGT.

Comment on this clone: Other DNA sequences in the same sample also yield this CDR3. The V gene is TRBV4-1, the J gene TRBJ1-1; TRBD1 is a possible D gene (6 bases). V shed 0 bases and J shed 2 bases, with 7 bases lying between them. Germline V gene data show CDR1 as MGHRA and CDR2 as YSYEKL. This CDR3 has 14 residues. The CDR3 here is CASSQEDRNTEAFF. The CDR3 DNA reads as TGCGCCAGCAGCCAAGAGGACAGAAACACTGAAGCTTTCTTT.

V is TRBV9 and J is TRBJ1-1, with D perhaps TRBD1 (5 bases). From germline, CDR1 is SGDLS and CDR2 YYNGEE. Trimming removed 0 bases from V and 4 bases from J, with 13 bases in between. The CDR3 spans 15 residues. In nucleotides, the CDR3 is TGTGCCAGCAGCGTAGAAGAGGGACTAATCACTGAAGCTTTCTTT. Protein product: CASSVEEGLITEAFF.

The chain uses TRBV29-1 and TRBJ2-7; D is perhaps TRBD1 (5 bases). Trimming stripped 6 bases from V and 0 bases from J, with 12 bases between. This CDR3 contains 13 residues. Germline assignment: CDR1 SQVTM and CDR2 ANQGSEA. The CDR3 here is CSVGLKASYEQYF. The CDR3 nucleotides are TGCAGCGTGGGGCTGAAGGCCTCCTACGAGCAGTACTTC.

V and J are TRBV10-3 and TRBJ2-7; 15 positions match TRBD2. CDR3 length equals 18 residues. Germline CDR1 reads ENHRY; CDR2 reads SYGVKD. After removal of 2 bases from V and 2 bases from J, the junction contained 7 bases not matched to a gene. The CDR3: CAISELGLAGGGAYEQYF. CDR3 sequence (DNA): TGTGCCATCAGTGAGCTGGGACTAGCGGGGGGAGGAGCCTACGAGCAGTACTTC.

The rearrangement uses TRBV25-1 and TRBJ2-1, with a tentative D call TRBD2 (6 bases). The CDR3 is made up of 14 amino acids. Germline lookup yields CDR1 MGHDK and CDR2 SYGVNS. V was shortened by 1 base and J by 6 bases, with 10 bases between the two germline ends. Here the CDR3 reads CASSEWDSSNEQFF. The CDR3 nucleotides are TGTGCCAGCAGTGAATGGGACTCGTCCAATGAGCAGTTCTTC.

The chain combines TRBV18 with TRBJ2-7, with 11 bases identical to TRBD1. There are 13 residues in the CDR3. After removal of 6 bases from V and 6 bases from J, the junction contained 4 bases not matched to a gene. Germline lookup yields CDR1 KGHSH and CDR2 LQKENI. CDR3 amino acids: CASSGTGGVEQYF. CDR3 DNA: TGTGCCAGCTCGGGGACAGGGGGTGTCGAGCAGTACTTC.

Here the CDR3 DNA reads TGTGCCAGCAGGACCGGGACAGGGGACACTGAAGCTTTCTTT. Protein product: CASRTGTGDTEAFF. The V call is TRBV9, the J call TRBJ1-1; 10 bases map to TRBD1. The ends lost 5 bases at V and 3 bases at J; junction bases unmatched: 4. The CDR3 is 14 amino acids. Germline CDR1 SGDLS, CDR2 YYNGEE.